Listed below are T cell receptor beta chains from one sample, sequenced in a study of cytomegalovirus exposure and HLA in healthy donors. Profiling relied on immunoSEQ multiplex PCR, and the TCRdb table lists in-frame clones only, not all of them. The sample has about 140,000 clones, roughly 75% seen once. Material: PBMCs. The receptor source for this set is a man between 25 and 39 years old in good health and CMV-seronegative. Both conserved end residues are part of each CDR3. D genes are given only for firm matches.

>TRBV6-5|.|TRBJ1-1
CASRQPPGTRAFF
TGTGCCAGCAGACAACCCCCCGGGACAAGGGCTTTCTTT
>TRBV25-1|.|TRBJ2-5
CASSEWLVETQYF
TGTGCCAGCAGTGAATGGCTGGTAGAGACCCAGTACTTC
>TRBV6-5|.|TRBJ1-2
CASTGSGGYTF
TGTGCCAGCACCGGTTCAGGCGGCTACACCTTC
>TRBV2|.|TRBJ1-1
CASSTTGVNTEAFF
TGTGCCAGCAGTACGACAGGTGTCAACACTGAAGCTTTCTTT
>TRBV5-7|TRBD1|TRBJ1-4
CASSLVRTGSEKLFF
TGTGCCAGCAGCTTGGTGCGGACAGGGTCTGAAAAACTGTTTTTT
>TRBV28|.|TRBJ2-1
CASSPRTSRSYNEQFF
TGTGCCAGCAGTCCGAGGACTTCCCGGTCCTACAATGAGCAGTTCTTC
>TRBV28|TRBD1|TRBJ2-1
CASSPVDRGPFGDEQFF
TGTGCCAGCAGCCCCGTAGACAGGGGGCCATTCGGGGATGAGCAGTTCTTC
>TRBV6-1|.|TRBJ2-2
CATSGGDHTGELFF
TGTGCCACATCGGGCGGGGACCACACCGGGGAGCTGTTTTTT
>TRBV28|.|TRBJ1-1
CASSLRGITEAFF
TGTGCCAGCAGTTTAAGGGGAATCACTGAAGCTTTCTTT
>TRBV6-5|TRBD1|TRBJ1-1
CASSYRGRVNTEAFF
TGTGCCAGCAGCTACAGGGGGCGGGTGAACACTGAAGCTTTCTTT
>TRBV28|TRBD2|TRBJ2-3
CASSPGSGGYTDTQYF
TGTGCCAGCAGTCCCGGCAGCGGGGGGTACACAGATACGCAGTATTTT